Presented here are 30 T cell receptor beta chains from one specimen sequenced in a study of T-cell reconstitution after alpha-beta-depleted transplantation in children. Unique molecular identifiers were built into the TCRbeta library. Via MiXCR, TCRdb re-called the PCR reads, giving one row per CDR3 protein. The data hold 85,000 to 120,000 distinct CDR3 sequences, with approximately 8% observed a single time. Sample: PBMCs, taken before TCRalphabeta/CD19-depleted stem cell transplant. All receptors come from a boy aged 2-9 years with acute lymphoblastic leukemia, due to receive a stem cell transplant.

This chain uses TRBV13 with TRBJ2-1; 7 bases match TRBD1. Germline V gene lookup returns CDR1 PRHDT and CDR2 FYEKMQ (reference sequence). The CDR3 has 15 residues. With 6 bases clipped from V and 2 bases from J, the junction kept 7 bases outside the gene matches. CDR3 region: CASSSRGSTYNEQFF. DNA of the CDR3: TGTGCCAGCAGTTCCAGGGGGTCCACCTACAATGAGCAGTTCTTC. Complete variable domain (other parts from reference TRBV13 and TRBJ2-1): AAGVIQSPRHLIKEKRETATLKCYPIPRHDTVYWYQQGPGQDPQFLISFYEKMQSDKGSIPDRFSAQQFSDYHSELNMSSLELGDSALYFCASSSRGSTYNEQFFGPGTRLTVL.

The chain combines TRBV2 with TRBJ2-5, with 7 bases lining up with TRBD1. CDR1 SNHLY and CDR2 FYNNEI come from the germline V gene. The CDR3 totals 14 residues. V lost 6 bases and J lost 5; bases outside the gene matches: 9. This CDR3 is CASRGMTGLETQYF. CDR3 nucleotide sequence: TGTGCCAGCAGGGGAATGACAGGGCTGGAGACCCAGTACTTC.

At least ten counts were recorded for this clonotype. The DNA of the CDR3 is TGCAGCGTACGGGGCTCTGGGGCCAACGTCCTGACTTTC. Protein product: CSVRGSGANVLTF. V is TRBV29-1 and J is TRBJ2-6, with D perhaps TRBD2 (5 bases). V lost 6 bases and J 0 bases, leaving 6 bases between the germline ends. The CDR3 sequence is 13 residues long. Germline V gene lookup returns CDR1 SQVTM and CDR2 ANQGSEA.

This clonotype was detected ten times or more. V gene TRBV2 combines with J gene TRBJ2-3; 12 bases map to TRBD2. This CDR3 spans 15 amino acids. The ends lost 6 bases at V and 2 bases at J; junction bases unmatched: 3. Germline V gene data show CDR1 as SNHLY and CDR2 as FYNNEI. In DNA form, the CDR3 reads TGTGCCAGCAGGCTAGCGGGGGGGATCACAGATACGCAGTATTTT. It codes for CASRLAGGITDTQYF.

J is TRBJ1-5 and V is TRBV27; weak D call: TRBD1 (5 bases). Trimming stripped 2 bases from V and 6 bases from J, with 11 bases between. Germline CDR1 MNHEY, CDR2 SMNVEV (reference sequence). CDR3 length: 14 residues. The DNA of the CDR3 is TGTGCCAGCAGTTTAGGTCCAGGGAGTCAGCCCCAGCATTTT. Protein sequence: CASSLGPGSQPQHF.

V gene TRBV12-3 or TRBV12-4 combines with J gene TRBJ2-1; 12 bases map to TRBD2. This CDR3 is built from 18 residues. Losses at the gene ends were 11 bases for V and 8 bases for J; bases not matched to a gene: 22. In DNA form, the CDR3 reads TGTGCCTTCTGTTCCCCTCGGCTAGCGGGGGGGCCTATCCATGAGCAGTTCTTC. Its protein is CAFCSPRLAGGPIHEQFF.

This clonotype was counted at least ten times. The chain is built from TRBV5-5 and TRBJ2-2, with D unclear. From germline, CDR1 is SGHKS and CDR2 YYEKEE (reference sequence). Trimming stripped 7 bases from V and 5 bases from J, with 6 bases between. There are 11 residues in the CDR3. The CDR3 sequence is CASSRTGELFF. CDR3 DNA: TGTGCCAGCTCACGAACCGGGGAGCTGTTTTTT.

The V gene is TRBV28, the J gene TRBJ2-4; D is uncertain. Germline assignment: CDR1 MDHEN and CDR2 SYDVKM. CDR3 size: 15 residues. V lost 10 bases and J lost 6, with 22 bases in between. CDR3 sequence (DNA): TGTGCCATGGGCCCCGGGCTCCCCCGAGGAAACATTCAGTACTTC. The encoded protein is CAMGPGLPRGNIQYF.

This clonotype was seen more than once but under ten times. The CDR3 loop reads CASSLWRAEFFTDTQYF. CDR3 DNA sequence: TGTGCCAGCAGTCTGTGGAGGGCAGAGTTCTTCACAGATACGCAGTATTTT. The J gene is TRBJ2-3, the V gene TRBV12-3 or TRBV12-4; a possible D gene is TRBD2 (6 bases). V was shortened by 5 bases and J by 2 bases, with 20 bases between the two germline ends. CDR3 length: 17 amino acids.

The V and J genes are TRBV12-3 or TRBV12-4 and TRBJ2-1; D may be TRBD2 (6 bases). The CDR3 loop spans 17 amino acids. Trimming removed 6 bases at V and 0 bases at J, with 18 bases between. CDR3 loop: CASSLLPSESSYNEQFF. In DNA, the CDR3 is TGTGCCAGCAGCCTTCTTCCTAGCGAGAGCTCCTACAATGAGCAGTTCTTC.

This clonotype has ten or more counts. The rearrangement uses TRBV4-1 and TRBJ1-6; D gene uncertain. V gave up 4 bases and J gave up 0 bases, with 4 bases separating them. The CDR3 totals 14 residues. The V gene's germline CDR1 is MGHRA and CDR2 YSYEKL. CDR3 amino acids: CASSRTSYNSPLHF. The CDR3 DNA is TGCGCCAGCAGCCGGACCTCCTATAATTCACCCCTCCACTTT.

The chain employs TRBV7-2 and TRBJ1-1, with D possibly TRBD1 on 5 matching bases. CDR3 length equals 12 residues. CDR1 SGHTA and CDR2 FQGNSA come from the germline V gene. V was trimmed by 1 base and J by 11 bases, leaving 11 bases between them. The CDR3: CASSLEPGGAFF. As DNA, the CDR3 is TGTGCCAGCAGCTTAGAGCCGGGGGGGGCTTTCTTT. Based on the CDR3 plus reference TRBV7-2 and TRBJ1-1, the full variable domain is GAGVSQSPSNKVTEKGKDVELRCDPISGHTALYWYRQSLGQGLEFLIYFQGNSAPDKSGLPSDRFSAERTGGSVSTLTIQRTQQEDSAVYLCASSLEPGGAFFGQGTRLTVV.

This sequence joins TRBV3-1 and TRBJ1-2; the D is unclear. The germline V gene has CDR1 LGHDT and CDR2 YNNKEL (reference sequence). V lost 4 bases and J lost 7, with 16 bases in between. CDR3 length: 14 amino acids. CDR3 in amino acids: CASSLVPAFSGYTF. CDR3 nucleotides: TGTGCCAGCAGCCTAGTCCCTGCCTTTAGTGGCTACACCTTC. The whole variable domain, filled in from reference TRBV3-1 and TRBJ1-2, reads DTAVSQTPKYLVTQMGNDKSIKCEQNLGHDTMYWYKQDSKKFLKIMFSYNNKELIINETVPNRFSPKSPDKAHLNLHINSLELGDSAVYFCASSLVPAFSGYTFGSGTRLTVV.

This clonotype was detected only a few times. The J gene is TRBJ1-1, the V gene TRBV19, with a tentative D call TRBD1 (6 bases). Trimming removed 5 bases at V and 1 base at J, with 11 bases between. Germline V gene data show CDR1 as LNHDA and CDR2 as SQIVND (reference sequence). The CDR3 has 14 amino acids. The CDR3 DNA reads as TGTGCCAGTAGTCGCCGACAGGCGAACACTGAAGCTTTCTTT. This sequence encodes CASSRRQANTEAFF.

This clonotype was counted ten times or more. The chain recombines TRBV7-2 with TRBJ1-4; D is possibly TRBD1 (6 bases). CDR3 length: 15 residues. Trimming cost V 5 bases and J 8 bases, with 18 bases left between them. CDR1 is SGHTA, CDR2 FQGNSA, per germline. The CDR3 nucleotides read TGTGCCAGCAGCGAGGGGGTAGGGGCGGGCGAAAAACTGTTTTTT. Translating it yields CASSEGVGAGEKLFF.

The sample holds many counts of this clonotype. The chain has TRBV5-1 and TRBJ2-1; possibly TRBD2 for D (5 bases). The CDR3 is made up of 16 amino acids. Per the germline V gene, CDR1 is SGHRS and CDR2 is YFSETQ. Trimming removed 0 bases at V and 4 bases at J, with 14 bases between. This CDR3 reads CASSLEASLPYNEQFF. CDR3 sequence (DNA): TGCGCCAGCAGCTTGGAAGCTAGCCTCCCTTACAATGAGCAGTTCTTC.

This clonotype was counted a few times. The chain combines TRBV4-1 with TRBJ1-2; D ambiguous. Per germline, CDR1 MGHRA and CDR2 YSYEKL. The CDR3 runs 14 residues. V was pared by 4 bases and J by 6 bases, with 15 bases between. CDR3 loop: CASSPEDGLHGYTF. The CDR3 nucleotides read TGCGCCAGCAGCCCTGAAGACGGACTCCATGGCTACACCTTC.

In this sample, this clonotype turned up many times. This chain's CDR3 is CASSEDGGNQETQYF. Written as DNA, the CDR3 is TGTGCCAGCAGTGAGGACGGGGGGAACCAAGAGACCCAGTACTTC. The rearrangement links TRBV2 to TRBJ2-5; 7 nucleotides match TRBD2. This CDR3 comprises 15 residues. The germline V gene has CDR1 SNHLY and CDR2 FYNNEI. Losses at the gene ends were 3 bases for V and 0 bases for J; bases not matched to a gene: 4.

The chain is built from TRBV7-9 and TRBJ1-4; D gene unclear. The CDR3 length is 11 residues. V lost 5 bases and J 12 bases, leaving 10 bases between the germline ends. Looked up from germline, CDR1 is SEHNR and CDR2 is FQNEAQ (reference sequence). The chain's CDR3 is CASSLKGQLFF. CDR3 nucleotide sequence: TGTGCCAGCAGCCTCAAGGGCCAACTGTTTTTT. The complete variable domain, with remaining parts taken from reference TRBV7-9 and TRBJ1-4, reads DTGVSQNPRHKITKRGQNVTFRCDPISEHNRLYWYRQTLGQGPEFLTYFQNEAQLEKSRLLSDRFSAERPKGSFSTLEIQRTEQGDSAMYLCASSLKGQLFFGSGTQLSVL.

This clonotype showed up just a few times. The CDR3 loop is CSARRDSVNEQFF. In DNA, the CDR3 is TGCAGTGCTAGGAGGGACAGTGTTAATGAGCAGTTCTTC. This rearrangement joins TRBV20-1 to TRBJ2-1; 7 bases agree with TRBD1. Germline trimming cut 3 bases from V and 7 bases from J; bases unmatched to any gene: 6. Germline V gene sequence: CDR1 DFQATT, CDR2 SNEGSKA (reference sequence). The CDR3 contains 13 residues.

The genes are TRBV4-3 and TRBJ2-2, with D tentatively TRBD1 (6 bases). Per germline, CDR1 LGHNA and CDR2 YSLEER. There are 16 residues in the CDR3. V was trimmed by 1 base and J by 2 bases, leaving 11 bases between them. CDR3 loop: CASSQAGTLNTGELFF. DNA for the CDR3: TGCGCCAGCAGCCAAGCCGGGACACTAAACACCGGGGAGCTGTTTTTT.

The chain recombines TRBV20-1 with TRBJ2-1; tentatively, D is TRBD2 (5 bases). The CDR3 length is 14 residues. Germline assignment: CDR1 DFQATT and CDR2 SNEGSKA (reference sequence). V lost 5 bases to trimming and J lost 6 bases, with 17 bases between them. CDR3 bases: TGCAGTGCTCCACTCGACGGGGATTTCAATGAGCAGTTCTTC. Translation gives CSAPLDGDFNEQFF.

The chain couples TRBV20-1 to TRBJ2-5; TRBD2 agrees at 13 bases. The length of the CDR3 is 18 residues. J was trimmed by 0 bases and V by 1 base; bases with no gene match: 8. Germline CDR1 and CDR2: DFQATT and SNEGSKA (reference sequence). CDR3 amino acids: CSARGRTSGGSYQETQYF. The CDR3 nucleotides are TGCAGTGCTAGAGGTCGGACTAGCGGGGGCTCGTACCAAGAGACCCAGTACTTC.

The CDR3 nucleotides read TGTGCCAGCAGTTTAGGGGTTGGAAACACCATATATTTT. Amino acids: CASSLGVGNTIYF. The rearrangement links TRBV25-1 to TRBJ1-3, with D maybe TRBD1 (5 bases). Per the germline V gene, CDR1 is MGHDK and CDR2 is SYGVNS. The CDR3 is 13 residues long. V lost 5 bases and J 3 bases, leaving 8 bases between the germline ends.

This clonotype was counted between two and nine times. A read error may produce the germline difference seen at one junction end. The chain carries TRBV4-1 and TRBJ2-7; the D gene is possibly TRBD2 (6 bases). This CDR3 comprises 14 residues. CDR1 and CDR2 (germline): MGHRA, YSYEKL. The CDR3 DNA sequence: TGCGCCAGCACCCAAGTGGAGGGAGACTACGAGCAGTACTTC. Translated: CASTQVEGDYEQYF.

This clonotype was detected many times. The V gene is TRBV15, the J gene TRBJ2-6, with a possible D match to TRBD2 (7 bases). The CDR3 loop spans 20 amino acids. The V gene lost 1 base and the J gene lost 1 base, with 20 bases spanning the gap. Per germline, CDR1 LNHNV and CDR2 YYDKDF (reference sequence). CDR3 sequence reads: CATSRGGGSETASGANVLTF. DNA of the CDR3: TGTGCCACCAGCAGAGGGGGGGGCTCGGAGACAGCGTCTGGGGCCAACGTCCTGACTTTC.

This clonotype was observed a few times. The chain has TRBV5-1 and TRBJ1-4; 9 bases are shared with TRBD1. Trimming removed 5 bases from V and 8 bases from J; junction bases left unmatched: 7. Germline CDR1 and CDR2: SGHRS and YFSETQ. CDR3 length equals 14 residues. This CDR3 reads CASRKDRGWEKLFF. In nucleotides, the CDR3 is TGCGCCAGCAGGAAGGACAGGGGATGGGAAAAACTGTTTTTT.

This rearrangement joins TRBV7-2 to TRBJ1-5, with D maybe TRBD1 (5 bases). The CDR3 is 14 amino acids. Germline V gene lookup returns CDR1 SGHTA and CDR2 FQGNSA. Trimming shortened V by 0 bases and J by 3 bases, and 6 bases separated the two germline ends. CDR3: CASSLARDNQPQHF. The DNA for the CDR3 is TGTGCCAGCAGCTTAGCCAGGGACAATCAGCCCCAGCATTTT.

This clonotype was found many times. This chain joins TRBV28 and TRBJ2-5; 11 bases align to TRBD2. In germline, CDR1 is MDHEN, CDR2 SYDVKM. The J segment lost 7 bases and the V segment lost 4 bases, leaving 8 bases of the junction unmatched. This CDR3 contains 15 residues. The CDR3 sequence is CASSSVAGGPWTQYF. Here the CDR3 DNA reads TGTGCCAGCAGTTCCGTAGCGGGGGGGCCGTGGACCCAGTACTTC.

This clonotype showed up just a few times. V and J are TRBV6-1 and TRBJ2-1; 11 bases line up with TRBD1. V dropped 3 bases and J dropped 9; count of bases not matched to a gene: 10. Germline loops: CDR1 MNHNS, CDR2 SASEGT. CDR3 size: 16 residues. The CDR3 here is CASSEILGQGGAEQFF. The CDR3 nucleotides are TGTGCCAGCAGTGAGATTTTGGGACAGGGGGGAGCTGAGCAGTTCTTC.